The rows below give T cell receptor beta chains drawn from one sample of a study of T-cell reconstitution after alpha-beta-depleted transplantation in children. TCRdb itself ran the PCR reads through MiXCR, one entry per CDR3 protein. The repertoire holds 200,000 to 300,000 distinct CDR3 sequences, with 8.2% as singletons. This specimen was PBMCs, mostly from graft donor cells, taken 180 days after TCRalphabeta/CD19-depleted stem cell transplant. The receptor source for this set is a male patient younger than 18 who had a stem cell transplant for acute lymphoblastic leukemia, so the T cells may come from the graft donor. Each CDR3 is given without its conserved first and last residue. The D gene is left open where the match is weak.

V gene: TRBV6-2/TRBV6-3
D gene: TRBD1
CDR3 protein: ASSQRSGGDGYT

V gene: TRBV29-1
D gene: .
CDR3 protein: SVRRVYNEQF

V gene: TRBV2
D gene: TRBD1
CDR3 protein: ASNPGQGLGELF

V gene: TRBV25-1
D gene: .
CDR3 protein: ASSDTAGGELF

V gene: TRBV24-1
D gene: .
CDR3 protein: ATQDGSHEQY

V gene: TRBV24-1
D gene: TRBD2
CDR3 protein: ATSDRLAGSSYNEQF

V gene: TRBV6-2/TRBV6-3
D gene: TRBD1
CDR3 protein: ASNRQGSSYNSPLH

V gene: TRBV5-1
D gene: .
CDR3 protein: ASSTGPSTEAF

V gene: TRBV18
D gene: TRBD2
CDR3 protein: ASSPLRSPGLAGGSYEQY

V gene: TRBV10-2
D gene: .
CDR3 protein: ASSEGSSGQETQY

V gene: TRBV7-8
D gene: .
CDR3 protein: ASSLASTGSYNSPLH

V gene: TRBV7-7
D gene: .
CDR3 protein: ASSVDSGQPQH

V gene: TRBV6-1
D gene: .
CDR3 protein: ASSEAMGGQAF

V gene: TRBV10-3
D gene: TRBD2
CDR3 protein: AIRPSGAYEQY

V gene: TRBV15
D gene: TRBD2
CDR3 protein: ATSRSWTSGVGSYNEQF

V gene: TRBV6-1
D gene: .
CDR3 protein: ASSREGAGANVLT